The 28 T cell receptor beta chains listed next were all sequenced from one sample in a study of T cells after yellow fever vaccination. Via MiXCR, TCRdb re-called the 5' RACE reads, giving one row per CDR3 protein. The sample contains roughly 190,000 distinct CDR3 sequences, approximately 9.9% of which appear only once. This specimen consisted of CD8+ T cells sorted from PBMCs, obtained 15 days after the yellow fever booster vaccination. The receptor source for this set is a man aged 18 to 35 who received the YFV17D yellow fever vaccine.

J is TRBJ2-1 and V is TRBV12-3 or TRBV12-4; D uncertain. V was pared by 3 bases and J by 2 bases, with 14 bases between. The CDR3 sequence is 16 residues long. CDR3 in DNA: TGTGCCAGCAGTTTGGTTGCCTACCTAACCTACAATGAGCAGTTCTTC. Its translation: CASSLVAYLTYNEQFF.

In this sample, this clonotype turned up a few times. The J gene is TRBJ2-5, the V gene TRBV12-3 or TRBV12-4; D is undetermined. The CDR3 is 12 residues long. V lost 5 bases and J lost 5, with 9 bases in between. The CDR3 region is CASSPGWETQYF. The DNA for the CDR3 is TGTGCCAGCAGTCCCGGTTGGGAGACCCAGTACTTC.

This chain uses TRBV15 with TRBJ1-1, with D uncertain. This CDR3 comprises 14 residues. Trimming shortened V by 4 bases and J by 1 base, and 10 bases separated the two germline ends. Germline CDR1 and CDR2: LNHNV and YYDKDF (reference sequence). The CDR3 bases are TGTGCCACCAGCACCATATTGGGGAACACTGAAGCTTTCTTT. Its protein is CATSTILGNTEAFF.

This clonotype was found a few times. The chain is built from TRBV6-5 and TRBJ2-5; possible D gene TRBD2, 5 bases. V was pared by 0 bases and J by 5 bases, with 10 bases between. Looked up from germline, CDR1 is MNHEY and CDR2 is SVGAGI. This CDR3 has 14 residues. The CDR3 DNA sequence: TGTGCCAGCAGTTACTCCGGACTCGGGGAGACCCAGTACTTC. Translating it yields CASSYSGLGETQYF.

The chain has TRBV6-5 and TRBJ1-2, with TRBD1 matching over 9 bases. The CDR3 has 14 amino acids. The trim removed 5 bases at V and 7 bases at J, leaving 8 bases unmatched. CDR1 is MNHEY and CDR2 is SVGAGI in the germline V gene. The CDR3 reads CASSDTGGLGGYTF. The CDR3 DNA reads as TGTGCCAGCAGTGATACAGGGGGCCTGGGTGGCTACACCTTC.

The chain carries TRBV6-2 or TRBV6-3 and TRBJ2-7, with D perhaps matching TRBD1 (6 bases). V was clipped by 6 bases and J by 1 base, with 19 bases between them. The CDR3 is made up of 16 amino acids. Germline CDR1 MNHEY, CDR2 SVGEGT. In DNA form, the CDR3 reads TGTGCCAGCAGCACCCCTACGGACAGCCCTTCCTACGAGCAGTACTTC. This encodes CASSTPTDSPSYEQYF.

This clonotype appeared many times. V gene TRBV27 combines with J gene TRBJ2-2; 8 positions agree with TRBD1. The CDR3 is 16 amino acids. The germline V gene encodes CDR1 MNHEY and CDR2 SMNVEV (reference sequence). V lost 3 bases to trimming and J lost 5 bases; unmatched junction nucleotides: 8. The CDR3 nucleotides are TGTGCCAGCAGTTTGCCTCAGGGGGCTGAGACCGGGGAGCTGTTTTTT. Protein: CASSLPQGAETGELFF.

This chain links TRBV6-6 with TRBJ2-1; TRBD1 matches 10 bases. V trimming: 6 bases; J trimming: 9 bases; junction bases outside the gene matches: 11. The CDR3 totals 15 residues. Germline CDR1 MNHNY, CDR2 SVGAGI (reference sequence). CDR3 loop: CASSSTEGQGIEQFF. In DNA, the CDR3 is TGTGCCAGCAGCTCGACCGAGGGACAGGGGATTGAGCAGTTCTTC.

This clonotype was counted between two and nine times. The J gene is TRBJ2-7, the V gene TRBV7-9; D unclear. The CDR3 has 12 amino acids. The ends were cut back, 5 bases at V and 6 bases at J, with 11 bases in the middle. CDR1 SEHNR and CDR2 FQNEAQ come from the germline V gene (reference sequence). As DNA, the CDR3 is TGTGCCAGCAGCCCTCCCCTGGCCGAGCAGTACGTC. It codes for CASSPPLAEQYV.

There are a few counts of this clonotype. The J gene is TRBJ2-7, the V gene TRBV27; D remains ambiguous. V lost 3 bases, J lost 1 base, and 10 bases lay in between. This CDR3 is 14 amino acids long. Germline V gives CDR1 MNHEY, CDR2 SMNVEV (reference sequence). The CDR3 reads CASSFHGSSYEQYF. DNA for the CDR3: TGTGCCAGCAGTTTCCACGGGTCTTCCTACGAGCAGTACTTC.

The CDR3 protein is CASSLRDDSAMPYEQYF. The CDR3 bases are TGCGCCAGCAGCCTTAGGGATGACTCCGCAATGCCCTACGAGCAGTACTTC. The J gene is TRBJ2-7, the V gene TRBV4-3; no definite D call. The CDR3 covers 17 residues. V was shortened by 4 bases and J by 2 bases, with 21 bases between the two germline ends. From germline, CDR1 is LGHNA and CDR2 YSLEER.

This chain joins TRBV24-1 and TRBJ2-2, with D maybe TRBD2 (5 bases). Looked up from germline, CDR1 is KGHDR and CDR2 is SFDVKD. The CDR3 has 13 amino acids. Deletions cut 1 base from V and 6 bases from J, with 5 bases between. The CDR3 sequence is CATSDLAAGELFF. The CDR3, as DNA: TGTGCCACCAGTGATTTAGCGGCCGGGGAGCTGTTTTTT.

This clonotype was picked up a small number of times. The chain joins TRBV18 to TRBJ2-3; 7 bases align to TRBD2. V gave up 0 bases and J gave up 6 bases; unmatched junction bases: 9. CDR3 length: 16 residues. Germline V gene data show CDR1 as KGHSH and CDR2 as LQKENI. As DNA, the CDR3 is TGTGCCAGCTCACCACCTGAGCGAGCGGGGCCGGATACGCAGTATTTT. It encodes CASSPPERAGPDTQYF.

J is TRBJ1-4 and V is TRBV6-5; 9 nucleotides match TRBD1. CDR1 is MNHEY and CDR2 is SVGAGI in the germline V gene. CDR3 length equals 16 residues. V lost 5 bases, J lost 4 bases, and 8 bases stayed unmatched. This CDR3 is CASSTLGQGINEKLFF. In DNA form, the CDR3 reads TGTGCCAGCAGTACCCTAGGACAGGGGATTAATGAAAAACTGTTTTTT.

The table lists this clonotype with a few counts. This rearrangement joins TRBV3-1 to TRBJ1-1; perhaps TRBD1 as D (6 bases). The ends were cut back, 0 bases at V and 0 bases at J, with 11 bases in the middle. Per germline, CDR1 LGHDT and CDR2 YNNKEL (reference sequence). The CDR3 consists of 16 residues. Here the CDR3 DNA reads TGTGCCAGCAGCCAAGAGGGGGGACACATGAACACTGAAGCTTTCTTT. This codes for CASSQEGGHMNTEAFF.

The V gene is TRBV12-3 or TRBV12-4, the J gene TRBJ2-5, with TRBD1 identical over 10 bases. The V and J ends lost 2 bases and 3 bases, in that order; junction bases with no gene match: 3. CDR3 length equals 15 residues. The CDR3 loop is CASSLRTGGEETQYF. Written as DNA, the CDR3 is TGTGCCAGCAGTTTACGGACAGGGGGAGAAGAGACCCAGTACTTC.

Ten or more counts support this clonotype. The J gene is TRBJ2-4, the V gene TRBV4-3, with D unclear. This CDR3 has 13 amino acids. Germline values: CDR1 LGHNA, CDR2 YSLEER. The germline V and J ends were trimmed by 1 base and 5 bases, with 6 bases remaining between them. CDR3 protein: CASSQGQQNIQYF. CDR3 DNA: TGCGCCAGCAGCCAAGGGCAGCAAAACATTCAGTACTTC.

This clonotype was detected only a few times. This sequence joins TRBV12-3 or TRBV12-4 and TRBJ2-1; TRBD2 might be the D (7 bases). The CDR3 totals 16 residues. Trimming cost V 6 bases and J 5 bases, with 20 bases left between them. CDR3 in DNA: TGTGCCAGCAGGTCACCCTGGGGGGAGGGGGACAATGAGCAGTTCTTC. This sequence encodes CASRSPWGEGDNEQFF.

This clonotype was detected only a few times. The J gene is TRBJ1-6, the V gene TRBV7-3, with 7 bases matching TRBD1. Germline V gene sequence: CDR1 SGHTA, CDR2 FQGTGA. CDR3 length: 13 residues. Losses at the gene ends were 5 bases for V and 10 bases for J; bases not matched to a gene: 5. CDR3 sequence reads: CASSPTGYSPLHF. The CDR3, as DNA: TGTGCCAGCAGCCCGACAGGGTACTCACCCCTCCACTTT.

V usage is TRBV7-9 and J usage is TRBJ2-4; D is possibly TRBD2 (7 bases). From germline, CDR1 is SEHNR and CDR2 FQNEAQ (reference sequence). The V and J ends lost 4 bases and 1 base respectively, with 14 bases between them. The CDR3 consists of 16 residues. The CDR3 bases are TGTGCCAGCAGCTCTGCCGGGGGGCTGGCCAAAAACATTCAGTACTTC. Translation: CASSSAGGLAKNIQYF.

This clonotype was detected many times. The rearrangement links TRBV10-3 to TRBJ1-1; the D is unclear. V was pared by 11 bases and J by 7 bases, with 23 bases between. CDR3 size: 14 residues. The germline V gene encodes CDR1 ENHRY and CDR2 SYGVKD. The CDR3, as DNA: TGTGCCGGCCGGGAGCGTCACGATCGAGTTGAAGCTTTCTTT. This encodes CAGRERHDRVEAFF.

This chain connects TRBV12-3 or TRBV12-4 to TRBJ1-5; the D is unclear. V lost 3 bases and J lost 5, with 14 bases in between. The CDR3 spans 15 residues. Written as DNA, the CDR3 is TGTGCCAGCAGTTTGAGGCCGGGTGAGGATCAGCCCCAGCATTTT. Its translation: CASSLRPGEDQPQHF.

The chain is built from TRBV7-3 and TRBJ2-3, with D possibly TRBD2 on 7 matching bases. The CDR3 has 17 amino acids. Germline V CDR1 and CDR2: SGHTA, FQGTGA. V was pared by 1 base and J by 6 bases, with 20 bases between. The CDR3 is CASSLNPWGGGLDTQYF. In DNA form, the CDR3 reads TGTGCCAGCAGCTTAAACCCCTGGGGGGGGGGGCTGGATACGCAGTATTTT.

This clonotype was seen a handful of times. The chain employs TRBV12-3 or TRBV12-4 and TRBJ1-2; 9 bases are a match to TRBD1. V lost 6 bases to trimming and J lost 5 bases; unmatched junction nucleotides: 7. The CDR3 has 14 amino acids. CDR3 residues: CASRSGTGSYGYTF. CDR3 nucleotide sequence: TGTGCCAGCAGGTCCGGGACAGGGTCATATGGCTACACCTTC.

The chain has TRBV6-2 or TRBV6-3 and TRBJ1-4; possibly TRBD1 for D (5 bases). The germline V gene encodes CDR1 MNHEY and CDR2 SVGEGT. V gave up 4 bases and J gave up 5 bases, with 11 bases separating them. This CDR3 is 14 amino acids long. The CDR3 DNA reads TGTGCCAGCAGTTTCGGGACGGAGAATGAAAAACTGTTTTTT. Protein product: CASSFGTENEKLFF.

J is TRBJ1-6 and V is TRBV20-1; D call uncertain. Trimming cost V 0 bases and J 0 bases, with 12 bases left between them. This CDR3 region has 17 residues. Germline V lookup: CDR1 DFQATT, CDR2 SNEGSKA (reference sequence). The CDR3 sequence is CSARDLTYSSYNSPLHF. The CDR3 DNA sequence: TGCAGTGCTAGAGATCTGACGTATAGCTCCTATAATTCACCCCTCCACTTT.

The chain carries TRBV10-2 and TRBJ2-3, with TRBD2 matching over 10 bases. The V gene's germline CDR1 is WSHSY and CDR2 SAAADI. CDR3 length: 13 residues. CDR3 bases: TGCGCGTTAAGCGGGGGGGGCACAGATACGCAGTATTTT. This gives the protein CALSGGGTDTQYF.

This clonotype was detected many times. This rearrangement joins TRBV4-1 to TRBJ2-7, with 7 bases identical to TRBD2. Trimming took 3 bases from V and 6 from J; bases not matched to a gene: 8. This CDR3 has 14 amino acids. Germline CDR1 MGHRA, CDR2 YSYEKL. The CDR3 coding sequence is TGCGCCAGCAGCCAGACCTACGGGGGGTCCGAGCAGTACTTC. Translation: CASSQTYGGSEQYF.